This T cell receptor beta chain was obtained from a study of CXCR3-negative and CXCR3-positive naive CD8 T cells. Per the germline V gene, CDR1 is KGHSH and CDR2 is LQKENI. The CDR3 contains 14 residues. Each TRB cDNA library was prepared by 5' RACE (with UMI labels). TCRdb reprocessed the 5' RACE reads; each CDR3 protein has one entry and no DNA is given. Its table lists tens of thousands of distinct CDR3 sequences. This clonotype is called medium-sized based on its frequency. The source of this sequence is a human donor in good health. Some clones in this sample may be carry-over from other donors' samples. The source material was naive CXCR3- CD8+ T cells from blood. Subset denoted: CD45RO-CCR7+CD27+CD95- naive CD8+ T cells lacking CXCR3 (TNR3-). The chain is built from TRBV18 and TRBJ1-2. The CDR3 sequence is CASSTTPHGYGYTF.